The clone carrying this T cell receptor beta chain came up a few times. Its antigen remains unknown. The sample comes from a study of beta chain features in type 1 diabetes. Study context: Age, gender and cell yields were similar between patients and healthy donors.

Since all of the isolated RNA was reverse transcribed, expressed TCRB transcripts were what got sequenced. Some clones are missing from TCRdb's copy, which holds only in-frame ones; the method was immunoSEQ multiplex PCR. In the table there are 150,000 to 200,000 clones, 10% to 15% of which are singletons. Sorting that relied on CD45RO/CCR7/CD25/CD127/CD95/CD27 yielded CD4+ naive, central memory, regulatory and stem cell-like memory cells. Study results and caveats: PCR might favor shorter templates, equally in patients and controls.

The CDR3 length is 15 residues. CDR1 and CDR2 (germline): LNHDA, SQIVND (reference sequence). The V end lost 3 bases, the J end lost 8 bases, and 17 bases lay between the germline ends. The origin of this receptor is a young woman in good health. The chain has TRBV19 and TRBJ2-1; D possibly corresponds to TRBD1 (6 bases). The material sequenced was central memory CD4+ T cells from blood. This chain's CDR3 is CASSISRGLRHEQFF. For the CDR3, the DNA is TGTGCCAGTAGTATTTCCAGGGGCCTAAGACATGAGCAGTTCTTC.